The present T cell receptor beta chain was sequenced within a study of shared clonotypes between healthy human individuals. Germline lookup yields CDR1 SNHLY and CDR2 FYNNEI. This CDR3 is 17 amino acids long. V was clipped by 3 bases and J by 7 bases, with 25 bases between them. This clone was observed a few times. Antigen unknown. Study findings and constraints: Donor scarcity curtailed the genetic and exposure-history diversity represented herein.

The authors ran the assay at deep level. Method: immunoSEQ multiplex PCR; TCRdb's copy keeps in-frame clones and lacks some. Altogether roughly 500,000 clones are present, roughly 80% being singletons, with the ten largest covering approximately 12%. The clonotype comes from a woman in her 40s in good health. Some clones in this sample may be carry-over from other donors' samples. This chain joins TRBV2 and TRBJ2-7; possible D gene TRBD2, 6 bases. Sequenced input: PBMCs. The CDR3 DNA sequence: TGTGCCAGCAGTGATCGTGCTAGCGCAGAACTGTGGGGGGAGCAGTACTTC. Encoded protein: CASSDRASAELWGEQYF.